Listed below are T cell receptor beta chains from one sample, sequenced in a study of post-analysis software for immune sequencing data. MiXCR, run by TCRdb on the PCR reads, gives a single entry per CDR3 protein. Found here are about 810,000 distinct CDR3 sequences, under 70% of them singletons; the top ten hold roughly 4.4%. Source material: blood. All receptors come from a girl aged 5 to 17 with multiple sclerosis. CDR3s include the opening cysteine and the closing phenylalanine or tryptophan. D genes are given only for firm matches.

NA	TRBV2	TRBJ2-1	CARGGDKYNEQFF
TRBD1	TRBV6-2/TRBV6-3	TRBJ1-5	CASSLRGPGQPQHF
TRBD1	TRBV20-1	TRBJ2-7	CSAQGQGDEQYF
TRBD1	TRBV7-8	TRBJ2-5	CASSLVASWDRGPQETQYF
TRBD1	TRBV12-3/TRBV12-4	TRBJ1-2	CASSSGDRATF
TRBD2	TRBV4-2	TRBJ2-1	CASSQDDATGLGFRGFDEQFF
NA	TRBV5-5	TRBJ2-4	CASSIGLSILAKNIQYF
TRBD1	TRBV20-1	TRBJ2-1	CSASGGQGSYNEQFF
TRBD1	TRBV5-1	NA	CASSWGTGLNEQYF
NA	TRBV4-1	TRBJ2-2	CASSQVRETNTGELFF
TRBD1	TRBV5-6	TRBJ2-5	CASRMRRTGWSNEQYF
NA	TRBV29-1	TRBJ1-1	CSVDGRASEAFF
NA	TRBV15	TRBJ2-1	CATSTRGPPMGNEQFF
NA	TRBV7-2	TRBJ2-1	CASSLGPSMNEQFF
TRBD2	TRBV20-1	TRBJ2-3	CSASSSGTSTDTQYF
NA	TRBV12-3/TRBV12-4	TRBJ1-2	CASSSSRVLNYGYTF
NA	TRBV20-1	TRBJ2-7	CSADQEGYEQYF
TRBD1	TRBV6-1	TRBJ1-1	CASSEISGGVGEAFF
NA	TRBV7-9	TRBJ2-1	CASKWLASYNEQFF
NA	TRBV29-1	TRBJ2-7	CSVVSGPDEQYF
TRBD1	TRBV2	TRBJ2-7	CASSVAGGNHYCEQYF
NA	TRBV5-6	TRBJ1-2	CASSLVWGGNYGYTF
NA	TRBV29-1	TRBJ1-1	CSVGGLYGTEAFF
TRBD2	TRBV7-8	TRBJ2-5	CASIGLAGVGRKYF
NA	TRBV5-1	TRBJ1-2	CASSFYRAGGYTF
TRBD1	TRBV29-1	TRBJ2-4	CNVEGFWGQKYF
TRBD2	TRBV6-1	TRBJ2-7	CASRELAGGQGEQYF
NA	TRBV18	TRBJ1-5	CASAAQGSNQPQHF
TRBD2	TRBV20-1	TRBJ2-7	CSAMTSGVAYEQYF
NA	TRBV28	TRBJ2-7	CASSLTPGQGGSYEQYF
NA	TRBV5-1	TRBJ2-1	CASSLGRSNEQFF
NA	TRBV12-3/TRBV12-4	TRBJ2-3	CASSQYDVGTQYF
NA	TRBV29-1	TRBJ2-5	CSVGGQRGGKETQYF
NA	TRBV3-1	TRBJ2-7	CASSHGTSPYEQYF
NA	TRBV12-3/TRBV12-4	TRBJ1-1	CASSHPRSRDRAFF
TRBD1	TRBV2	TRBJ1-2	CASKVTRGQYGYTF
NA	TRBV6-1	TRBJ2-7	CASSEGTDSYYEQYF
NA	TRBV27	TRBJ2-5	CASSEQGWETQYF
NA	TRBV27	TRBJ2-6	CASRMFGAPGANVQTF
NA	TRBV25-1	TRBJ2-5	CASSEWGFEETQYF
NA	TRBV7-9	TRBJ2-1	CASSLRGGSYNEQFF
TRBD2	TRBV20-1	TRBJ2-7	CSARPPGLTTKQYF
NA	TRBV25-1	TRBJ2-5	CASDDRVKETQYF
TRBD2	TRBV5-1	TRBJ2-1	CASSSGLAGGNNEQFF
TRBD1	TRBV10-3	TRBJ1-5	CAISELGQGAVQPQHF
NA	TRBV14	TRBJ2-7	CASSLTASGLTYEQYF